The 12 T cell receptor beta chains below were found in one sample sequenced in a study of CD4 T cells in lung cancer. Here immunoSEQ multiplex PCR was the method, and the copy in TCRdb shows in-frame clones only, minus some. The sample holds a few thousand clones, about 74% seen once. Sequencing was carried out using lung tumor tissue. These TCRs come from a man between 60 and 70 years old with non-small cell lung cancer.

This clone has more than one count but fewer than ten. In DNA form, the CDR3 reads TGTGCCAGCAGTGACGTAGCGGGAGGACCTGGGGCCAACGTCCTGACTTTC. Translating it yields CASSDVAGGPGANVLTF. V usage is TRBV6-4 and J usage is TRBJ2-6; 10 bases are shared with TRBD2. The germline V gene has CDR1 MRHNA and CDR2 SNTAGT. J lost 2 bases, V lost 2 bases, and 3 bases had no gene match. This CDR3 region has 17 residues.

The chain carries TRBV28 and TRBJ1-2; TRBD1 agrees at 7 bases. CDR1 and CDR2 from the germline V gene are MDHEN and SYDVKM. V lost 6 bases, J lost 4 bases, and 5 bases stayed unmatched. There are 13 residues in the CDR3. The CDR3: CASSWGQTYGYTF. CDR3 DNA: TGTGCCAGCAGCTGGGGACAGACCTATGGCTACACCTTC.

This chain joins TRBV6-5 and TRBJ1-5; 7 nucleotides match TRBD1. With V trimmed by 5 bases and J by 7 bases, 11 bases remained unmatched. This CDR3 has 15 amino acids. CDR1 is MNHEY, CDR2 SVGAGI, per germline. In DNA, the CDR3 is TGTGCCAGCAGTCCCGGGGGGGACAGTCGACAGCCCCAGCATTTT. This sequence encodes CASSPGGDSRQPQHF.

The V and J genes are TRBV7-8 and TRBJ1-5; 7 bases align to TRBD1. The CDR3 sequence is 13 residues long. In germline, CDR1 is SGHVS, CDR2 FQNEAQ. The ends lost 4 bases at V and 7 bases at J; junction bases unmatched: 4. The DNA of the CDR3 is TGTGCCAGCAGCTATCAGGGGGGACAGCCCCAGCATTTT. Translation: CASSYQGGQPQHF.

V is TRBV6-1 and J is TRBJ2-5, with 7 bases matching TRBD2. This CDR3 spans 18 amino acids. The J segment lost 2 bases and the V segment lost 4 bases, leaving 16 bases of the junction unmatched. Germline CDR1 and CDR2: MNHNS and SASEGT. DNA for the CDR3: TGTGCCAGCAGTGTTGGGGGAACTAGCGCCCCATTTCAAGAGACCCAGTACTTC. Encoded protein: CASSVGGTSAPFQETQYF.

The chain couples TRBV5-6 to TRBJ2-7, with 9 bases lining up with TRBD1. The CDR3 spans 16 residues. Germline loops: CDR1 SGHDT, CDR2 YYEEEE. The V gene end was trimmed by 1 base and the J gene end by 1 base; junction bases not matched to a gene: 6. For the CDR3, the DNA is TGTGCCAGCAGCTTGTTGGGACAGGGCTTTTCCTACGAGCAGTACGTC. Its protein product is CASSLLGQGFSYEQYV.

In its sample, this clone was seen a few times. The rearrangement links TRBV5-1 to TRBJ1-2, with 8 bases lining up with TRBD1. The CDR3 covers 16 residues. V dropped 4 bases and J dropped 2; count of bases not matched to a gene: 10. Germline assignment: CDR1 SGHRS and CDR2 YFSETQ. CDR3 DNA sequence: TGCGCCAGCAGCCGGAAAGGCGGACAGGGCAACTATGGCTACACCTTC. Translating it yields CASSRKGGQGNYGYTF.

By sample share, this clone is large. V usage is TRBV2 and J usage is TRBJ1-2, with TRBD1 identical over 9 bases. CDR1 and CDR2 from the germline V gene are SNHLY and FYNNEI. The CDR3 contains 16 residues. The V gene end was trimmed by 5 bases and the J gene end by 6 bases; junction bases not matched to a gene: 13. The CDR3 DNA follows: TGTGCCAGCAGTTGGATTACGGCGGGACAGGGCCATGGCTACACCTTC. Translated, it gives CASSWITAGQGHGYTF. Complete variable domain (other parts from reference TRBV2 and TRBJ1-2): EPEVTQTPSHQVTQMGQEVILRCVPISNHLYFYWYRQILGQKVEFLVSFYNNEISEKSEIFDDQFSVERPDGSNFTLKIRSTKLEDSAMYFCASSWITAGQGHGYTFGSGTRLTVV.

The rearrangement uses TRBV5-6 and TRBJ2-1; tentative D call: TRBD2 (6 bases). Germline assignment: CDR1 SGHDT and CDR2 YYEEEE. V lost 1 base, J lost 9 bases, and 11 bases lay in between. CDR3 length: 13 amino acids. The CDR3 coding sequence is TGTGCCAGCAGCTTGCTCTACGGGGGTGAGCAGTTCTTC. Encoded protein: CASSLLYGGEQFF.

This chain joins TRBV29-1 and TRBJ1-2; D unclear. V dropped 1 base and J dropped 7 bases, with 7 bases sitting between them. From germline, CDR1 is SQVTM and CDR2 ANQGSEA. The CDR3 runs 11 residues. The CDR3 DNA is TGCAGCGTTGAAGTCTATGGTGGCTACACCTTC. This sequence encodes CSVEVYGGYTF.

This chain connects TRBV6-5 to TRBJ2-1, with 9 positions matching TRBD2. V gave up 9 bases and J gave up 9 bases; unmatched junction bases: 12. The CDR3 runs 14 residues. Looked up from germline, CDR1 is MNHEY and CDR2 is SVGAGI. CDR3 sequence reads: CASIAGVGMVEQFF. The CDR3 DNA sequence: TGTGCCAGTATAGCGGGAGTTGGAATGGTTGAGCAGTTCTTC.

The rearrangement links TRBV6-1 to TRBJ2-2; D uncertain. V was pared by 1 base and J by 8 bases, with 11 bases between. Germline assignment: CDR1 MNHNS and CDR2 SASEGT. CDR3 length: 14 residues. CDR3 in amino acids: CASSEDYNSGELFF. The CDR3, as DNA: TGTGCCAGCAGTGAAGACTACAACTCGGGGGAGCTGTTTTTT.